This TCR beta chain was sequenced for a study of Graves' ophthalmopathy and Graves' hyperthyroidism. RNA transcripts were the template, and TCR beta CDR3 regions were amplified from them. After a first-round RT-PCR with HTBI primers, a second-round multiplex PCR was run. TCRdb redid the calling of the multiplex PCR reads with MiXCR, one entry per CDR3 protein. The table lists roughly 170,000 distinct CDR3 sequences, around 40% of them singletons, with approximately 8.9% in the top ten. This CDR3 has 16 residues. V gave up 0 bases and J gave up 5 bases, with 17 bases separating them. The V gene's germline CDR1 is MNHEY and CDR2 SVGAGI. Findings of the study overall: The model reached approximately 71% sensitivity and under 75% specificity for predicting ophthalmopathy progression.

Regarding this clonotype: No antigen is known for it.

Source material: peripheral blood. V usage is TRBV6-5 and J usage is TRBJ2-7; a weak D match, TRBD1 (5 bases). The source is a man younger than 45 with Graves' ophthalmopathy. CDR3: CASSYSRVQGINEQYF. CDR3 DNA: TGTGCCAGCAGTTACTCGAGAGTGCAGGGAATCAACGAGCAGTACTTC.